This TCR beta chain was identified in a study of blood T cell repertoires in COVID-19. Study-level background: PBMCs, B-cell-depleted T cells, or T cells were the source of the cDNA or gDNA that made up the material.

The method was immunoSEQ multiplex PCR; TCRdb's version includes in-frame clones alone and lacks a portion of them. Of about 69,000 clones listed, approximately 84% were seen once; the top ten hold roughly 14%. Sequencing was performed on peripheral blood. The origin of this receptor is a man in his forties or fifties with COVID-19, enrolled during active disease.

The chain's CDR3 is CASSLGGLFTDTQYF. CDR3 coding DNA: TGTGCCAGCAGCTTAGGGGGGCTATTCACAGATACGCAGTATTTT. The rearrangement uses TRBV11-2 and TRBJ2-3, with a possible D match to TRBD1 (6 bases). Germline CDR1 is SGHAT and CDR2 is FQNNGV. Trimming cost V 1 base and J 2 bases, with 10 bases left between them. CDR3 size: 15 residues.